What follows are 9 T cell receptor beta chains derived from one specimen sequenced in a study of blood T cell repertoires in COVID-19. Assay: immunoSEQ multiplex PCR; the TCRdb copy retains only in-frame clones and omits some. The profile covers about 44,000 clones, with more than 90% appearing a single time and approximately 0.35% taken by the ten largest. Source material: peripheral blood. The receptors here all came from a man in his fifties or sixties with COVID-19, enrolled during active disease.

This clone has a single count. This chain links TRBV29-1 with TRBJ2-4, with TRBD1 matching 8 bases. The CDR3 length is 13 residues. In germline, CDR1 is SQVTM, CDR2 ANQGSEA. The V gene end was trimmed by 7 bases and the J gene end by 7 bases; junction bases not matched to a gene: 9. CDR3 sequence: CSARTRTGNIQYF. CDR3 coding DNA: TGCAGCGCCCGTACCCGGACAGGGAACATTCAGTACTTC. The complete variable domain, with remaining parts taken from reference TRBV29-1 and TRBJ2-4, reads SAVISQKPSRDICQRGTSLTIQCQVDSQVTMMFWYRQQPGQSLTLIATANQGSEATYESGFVIDKFPISRPNLTFSTLTVSNMSPEDSSIYLCSARTRTGNIQYFGAGTRLSVL.

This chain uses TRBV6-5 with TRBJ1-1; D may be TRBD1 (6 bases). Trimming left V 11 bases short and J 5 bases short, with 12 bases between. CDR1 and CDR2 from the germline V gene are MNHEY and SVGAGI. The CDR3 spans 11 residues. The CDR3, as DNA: TGTGCCGTCAGGGGAGAGACTGAAGCTTTCTTT. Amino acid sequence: CAVRGETEAFF.

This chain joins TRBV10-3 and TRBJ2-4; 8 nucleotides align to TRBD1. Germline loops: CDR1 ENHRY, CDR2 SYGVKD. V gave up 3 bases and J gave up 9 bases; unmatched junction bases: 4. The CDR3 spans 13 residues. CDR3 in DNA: TGTGCCATCAGTGATGACAGGGGCGGCATTCAGTACTTC. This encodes CAISDDRGGIQYF.

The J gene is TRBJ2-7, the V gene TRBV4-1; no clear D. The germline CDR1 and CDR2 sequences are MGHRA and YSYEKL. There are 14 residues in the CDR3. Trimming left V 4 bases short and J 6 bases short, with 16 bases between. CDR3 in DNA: TGCGCCAGCAGCCCTTACGACCGGGTTCTCGAGCAGTACTTC. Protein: CASSPYDRVLEQYF.

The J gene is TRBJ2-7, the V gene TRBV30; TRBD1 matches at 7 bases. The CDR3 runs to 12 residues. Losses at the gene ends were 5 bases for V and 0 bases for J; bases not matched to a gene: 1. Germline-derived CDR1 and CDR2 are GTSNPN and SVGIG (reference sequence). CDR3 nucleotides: TGTGCCTGGGGACAGGACTCCTACGAGCAGTACTTC. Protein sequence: CAWGQDSYEQYF. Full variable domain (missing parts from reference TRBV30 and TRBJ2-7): SQTIHQWPATLVQPVGSPLSLECTVEGTSNPNLYWYRQAAGRGLQLLFYSVGIGQISSEVPQNLSASRPQDRQFILSSKKLLLSDSGFYLCAWGQDSYEQYFGPGTRLTVT.

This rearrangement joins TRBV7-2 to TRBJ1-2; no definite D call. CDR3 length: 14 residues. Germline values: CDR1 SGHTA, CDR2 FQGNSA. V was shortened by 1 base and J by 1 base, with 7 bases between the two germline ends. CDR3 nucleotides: TGTGCCAGCAGCTTAGACATTAATAACTATGGCTACACCTTC. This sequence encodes CASSLDINNYGYTF.

The CDR3 nucleotides read TGTGCCAGCTCACCACGCGGCGGGGTCGGCTATGGCTACACCTTC. This encodes CASSPRGGVGYGYTF. The chain uses TRBV18 and TRBJ1-2; unclear D gene. Germline assignment: CDR1 KGHSH and CDR2 LQKENI. With 1 base removed from V and 4 bases from J, the gap between germline ends came to 13 bases. This CDR3 comprises 15 residues.

The CDR3 nucleotides are TGTGCCAGCAGCCTCGGGACAGGGGTGGATGGCTACACCTTC. Its translation is CASSLGTGVDGYTF. The J gene is TRBJ1-2, the V gene TRBV5-5; 10 bases are shared with TRBD1. The germline V gene has CDR1 SGHKS and CDR2 YYEKEE (reference sequence). CDR3 size: 14 residues. Trimming removed 4 bases from V and 6 bases from J; junction bases left unmatched: 6.

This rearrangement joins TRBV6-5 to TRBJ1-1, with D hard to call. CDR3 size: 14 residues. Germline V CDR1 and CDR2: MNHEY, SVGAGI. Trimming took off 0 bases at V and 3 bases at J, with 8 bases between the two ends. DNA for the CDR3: TGTGCCAGCAGTTACTCGAGGAGGGACACTGAAGCTTTCTTT. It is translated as CASSYSRRDTEAFF.